A single sample gave rise to the 25 T cell receptor beta chains below, sequenced in a study of cytomegalovirus exposure and HLA in healthy donors. A multiplex PCR was run with 60 Vbeta primers and 13 Jbeta primers. Sequencing used immunoSEQ multiplex PCR; TCRdb keeps in-frame clones, though not all of them. The repertoire holds roughly 93,000 clones, about 70% seen once, with 2.5% to 3.5% in the top ten. Sequences were obtained from PBMCs. These receptors were collected from a man aged 40-50 years in good health and CMV-seronegative.

J is TRBJ1-1 and V is TRBV5-4; weak D call: TRBD1 (6 bases). Trimming left V 4 bases short and J 4 bases short, with 17 bases between. The CDR3 length is 15 residues. The germline CDR1 and CDR2 sequences are SGHNT and YYREEE (reference sequence). CDR3 region: CASSLPQGLGTEAFF. CDR3 bases: TGTGCCAGCAGCCTCCCACAGGGCCTGGGCACTGAAGCTTTCTTT.

The chain employs TRBV10-3 and TRBJ2-5, with TRBD1 identical over 7 bases. V was pared by 7 bases and J by 11 bases, with 16 bases of the junction left unmatched. The CDR3 has 14 amino acids. In germline, CDR1 is ENHRY, CDR2 SYGVKD. The CDR3 spells CAITGQGVIGEQYF. CDR3 nucleotide sequence: TGTGCCATCACCGGGCAGGGGGTTATCGGGGAGCAGTACTTC.

V is TRBV4-2 and J is TRBJ1-2; D is undetermined. Germline V gene data show CDR1 as LGHNA and CDR2 as YNFKEQ. Trimming pared 5 bases from V and 6 bases from J, leaving 13 bases between. This CDR3 comprises 13 residues. CDR3 DNA: TGTGCCAGCAGCACCAGGAGGTTAGATGGCTACACCTTC. Translation: CASSTRRLDGYTF.

The rearrangement links TRBV6-5 to TRBJ2-7; D may be TRBD1 (5 bases). Trimming removed 6 bases at V and 1 base at J, with 13 bases between. Germline CDR1 MNHEY, CDR2 SVGAGI. The CDR3 runs 14 residues. CDR3 coding DNA: TGTGCCAGCAGGGAGCTACAGGAATCCTACGAGCAGTACTTC. Translation: CASRELQESYEQYF.

This clone has just one count. The CDR3 DNA follows: TGTGCCAGCAGTTCAGGCTCAGGGGGCATGTACACTGAAGCTTTCTTT. It encodes CASSSGSGGMYTEAFF. The chain joins TRBV28 to TRBJ1-1; 8 positions match TRBD1. Germline V gene sequence: CDR1 MDHEN, CDR2 SYDVKM. The CDR3 is 16 amino acids. Trimming at V came to 4 bases and at J to 3 bases, leaving 10 bases not matched to a gene.

A few counts support this clone. The chain couples TRBV27 to TRBJ1-2, with 8 positions matching TRBD1. The CDR3 extends over 14 amino acids. The V gene end was trimmed by 4 bases and the J gene end by 8 bases; junction bases not matched to a gene: 9. The germline gives CDR1 MNHEY, CDR2 SMNVEV (reference sequence). Here the CDR3 DNA reads TGTGCCAGCAGTTCACCGACAGGGGCAAGGGGCTACACCTTC. Residues: CASSSPTGARGYTF.

J is TRBJ2-7 and V is TRBV28, with D unresolved. The CDR3 consists of 14 residues. Per the germline V gene, CDR1 is MDHEN and CDR2 is SYDVKM. The V gene lost 2 bases and the J gene lost 1 base, with 9 bases spanning the gap. CDR3 region: CASSLHQDSYEQYF. The CDR3 DNA sequence: TGTGCCAGCAGTTTACATCAGGATTCCTACGAGCAGTACTTC.

This clone was seen a handful of times. The V and J genes are TRBV5-1 and TRBJ2-1; 13 bases agree with TRBD2. Germline CDR1 reads SGHRS; CDR2 reads YFSETQ. CDR3 length equals 17 residues. With 2 bases clipped from V and 8 bases from J, the junction kept 10 bases outside the gene matches. The DNA of the CDR3 is TGCGCCAGCAGCTTTCGACTAGCGGGGGGTGTTATGGATGAGCAGTTCTTC. Translation gives CASSFRLAGGVMDEQFF.

CDR3 nucleotides: TGTGCCAGTAGTATCAGTGGGGCAAACTATGGCTACACCTTC. Translated: CASSISGANYGYTF. The chain links TRBV19 to TRBJ1-2; weak D call: TRBD1 (5 bases). Germline V gene sequence: CDR1 LNHDA, CDR2 SQIVND (reference sequence). The length of the CDR3 is 14 residues. Trimming removed 3 bases from V and 2 bases from J, with 10 bases in between.

V and J are TRBV10-3 and TRBJ2-4; D remains ambiguous. The CDR3 runs to 12 residues. In germline, CDR1 is ENHRY, CDR2 SYGVKD. The V end lost 8 bases, the J end lost 4 bases, and 9 bases lay between the germline ends. The CDR3 is CAIAFEKNIQYF. The DNA for the CDR3 is TGTGCCATCGCATTCGAGAAAAACATTCAGTACTTC.

J is TRBJ1-3 and V is TRBV7-9; TRBD1 matches 7 bases. V dropped 4 bases and J dropped 4; count of bases not matched to a gene: 4. This CDR3 region has 14 residues. Germline lookup yields CDR1 SEHNR and CDR2 FQNEAQ (reference sequence). DNA of the CDR3: TGTGCCAGCAGCTGGAGGGGGCTGGGAAACACCATATATTTT. Its protein product is CASSWRGLGNTIYF. Together with reference TRBV7-9 and TRBJ1-3, the CDR3 gives the full variable domain: DTGVSQNPRHKITKRGQNVTFRCDPISEHNRLYWYRQTLGQGPEFLTYFQNEAQLEKSRLLSDRFSAERPKGSFSTLEIQRTEQGDSAMYLCASSWRGLGNTIYFGEGSWLTVV.

J is TRBJ2-7 and V is TRBV7-2, with D hard to call. The V end was cut by 1 base, the J end by 3 bases, with 7 bases between. The length of the CDR3 is 13 residues. From germline, CDR1 is SGHTA and CDR2 FQGNSA. For the CDR3, the DNA is TGTGCCAGCAGCTTAGGAGGCCGCTACGAGCAGTACTTC. Translation gives CASSLGGRYEQYF.

The J gene is TRBJ1-5, the V gene TRBV9, with 8 nucleotides matching TRBD1. This CDR3 is built from 14 residues. V was pared by 3 bases and J by 7 bases, with 6 bases of the junction left unmatched. Per germline, CDR1 SGDLS and CDR2 YYNGEE. The chain's CDR3 is CASSGTGLGQPQHF. In DNA, the CDR3 is TGTGCCAGCAGCGGGACAGGGCTAGGACAGCCCCAGCATTTT.

This clone was picked up one time. This chain uses TRBV28 with TRBJ1-5; D ambiguous. Germline V gives CDR1 MDHEN, CDR2 SYDVKM. This CDR3 is built from 11 residues. Between the trimmed V and J ends, which lost 6 bases and 6 bases, there was a span of 6 bases. Here the CDR3 DNA reads TGTGCCAGCAGCCTCAGTCAGCCCCAGCATTTT. This sequence encodes CASSLSQPQHF.

The J gene is TRBJ1-5, the V gene TRBV5-6, with unresolved D. Trimming took off 0 bases at V and 10 bases at J, with 14 bases between the two ends. Germline loops: CDR1 SGHDT, CDR2 YYEEEE. The CDR3 is 14 residues long. The CDR3 DNA reads as TGTGCCAGCAGCTTGGCCCCGACCGAGGGACCCCAGCATTTT. Translated, it gives CASSLAPTEGPQHF.

The rearrangement links TRBV7-9 to TRBJ2-2; D may be TRBD1 (7 bases). This CDR3 spans 16 amino acids. V lost 6 bases and J lost 8, with 22 bases in between. In germline, CDR1 is SEHNR, CDR2 FQNEAQ (reference sequence). The chain's CDR3 is CASSSIQGRRRGELFF. In nucleotides, the CDR3 is TGTGCCAGCAGTTCAATACAGGGGAGGAGACGAGGGGAGCTGTTTTTT. Supplemented by reference TRBV7-9 and TRBJ2-2, the full variable domain reads DTGVSQNPRHKITKRGQNVTFRCDPISEHNRLYWYRQTLGQGPEFLTYFQNEAQLEKSRLLSDRFSAERPKGSFSTLEIQRTEQGDSAMYLCASSSIQGRRRGELFFGEGSRLTVL.

The CDR3 DNA follows: TGTGCCAGCAGCTTGCATGGACTAGGGGAGACCCAGTACTTC. Translating gives CASSLHGLGETQYF. The chain uses TRBV11-2 and TRBJ2-5; 7 nucleotides match TRBD2. Trimming cost V 3 bases and J 5 bases; bases outside gene matches: 6. This CDR3 spans 14 amino acids. Germline V gene sequence: CDR1 SGHAT, CDR2 FQNNGV. Together with reference TRBV11-2 and TRBJ2-5, the CDR3 gives the full variable domain: EAGVAQSPRYKIIEKRQSVAFWCNPISGHATLYWYQQILGQGPKLLIQFQNNGVVDDSQLPKDRFSAERLKGVDSTLKIQPAKLEDSAVYLCASSLHGLGETQYFGPGTRLLVL.

V and J are TRBV5-1 and TRBJ1-2; D possibly corresponds to TRBD1 (5 bases). V dropped 0 bases and J dropped 4 bases, with 10 bases sitting between them. Per the germline V gene, CDR1 is SGHRS and CDR2 is YFSETQ. This CDR3 comprises 14 residues. CDR3 loop: CASSLARQGYGYTF. CDR3 DNA: TGCGCCAGCAGCTTGGCCAGGCAGGGCTATGGCTACACCTTC.

The chain has TRBV2 and TRBJ1-5; D gene uncertain. The CDR3 totals 13 residues. Trimming removed 6 bases from V and 2 bases from J, with 8 bases in between. Germline V CDR1 and CDR2: SNHLY, FYNNEI. CDR3 bases: TGTGCCAGCAGGGACTTACGCAATCAGCCCCAGCATTTT. Translating gives CASRDLRNQPQHF.

This clone was seen once. One end of the junction varies from germline; a read error may be responsible. V is TRBV7-9 and J is TRBJ1-4; D unclear. Germline values: CDR1 SEHNR, CDR2 FQNEAQ (reference sequence). The CDR3 consists of 16 residues. DNA for the CDR3: TGTTCCAGCAGCCATATCGCTAGGTGGGCTAATGAAAAACTGTTTTTT. This translates into CSSSHIARWANEKLFF.

The chain links TRBV4-3 to TRBJ2-1; TRBD2 agrees at 13 bases. V was pared by 2 bases and J by 5 bases, with 15 bases of the junction left unmatched. Germline-derived CDR1 and CDR2 are LGHNA and YSLEER. CDR3 size: 20 residues. CDR3 protein: CASSQFAGTSGDPRHNEQFF. The CDR3 DNA sequence: TGCGCCAGCAGCCAATTCGCCGGGACTAGCGGGGACCCTAGGCACAATGAGCAGTTCTTC.

This clone appeared a few times. The chain links TRBV7-9 to TRBJ2-7; D may be TRBD1 (7 bases). This CDR3 has 18 residues. Trimming removed 7 bases from V and 2 bases from J, with 27 bases in between. CDR1 is SEHNR, CDR2 FQNEAQ, per germline (reference sequence). CDR3 coding DNA: TGTGCCAGCACGCCCGAAGCAGGGGGGACAGCTACGCCCTACGAGCAGTACTTC. Translation: CASTPEAGGTATPYEQYF.

The chain is built from TRBV7-2 and TRBJ1-5; no definite D call. This CDR3 spans 16 amino acids. Germline CDR1 is SGHTA and CDR2 is FQGNSA. V shed 5 bases and J shed 0 bases, with 14 bases lying between them. The CDR3 spells CASSPLAGNSNQPQHF. The CDR3 region has the DNA TGTGCCAGCAGCCCCCTAGCGGGAAATAGCAATCAGCCCCAGCATTTT.

This chain links TRBV28 with TRBJ1-2, with D possibly being TRBD1 (6 bases). CDR3 size: 12 residues. Germline V CDR1 and CDR2: MDHEN, SYDVKM. This CDR3 reads CVSEDRNYGYTF. CDR3 DNA: TGTGTCAGTGAGGACAGAAACTATGGCTACACCTTC.

This clone was counted once. The J gene is TRBJ1-2, the V gene TRBV5-4; tentative D call: TRBD1 (5 bases). Trimming took off 5 bases at V and 4 bases at J, with 9 bases between the two ends. Germline CDR1 and CDR2: SGHNT and YYREEE (reference sequence). The length of the CDR3 is 12 residues. The DNA for the CDR3 is TGTGCCAGCAGTATCGACAGCTATGGCTACACCTTC. Protein: CASSIDSYGYTF.